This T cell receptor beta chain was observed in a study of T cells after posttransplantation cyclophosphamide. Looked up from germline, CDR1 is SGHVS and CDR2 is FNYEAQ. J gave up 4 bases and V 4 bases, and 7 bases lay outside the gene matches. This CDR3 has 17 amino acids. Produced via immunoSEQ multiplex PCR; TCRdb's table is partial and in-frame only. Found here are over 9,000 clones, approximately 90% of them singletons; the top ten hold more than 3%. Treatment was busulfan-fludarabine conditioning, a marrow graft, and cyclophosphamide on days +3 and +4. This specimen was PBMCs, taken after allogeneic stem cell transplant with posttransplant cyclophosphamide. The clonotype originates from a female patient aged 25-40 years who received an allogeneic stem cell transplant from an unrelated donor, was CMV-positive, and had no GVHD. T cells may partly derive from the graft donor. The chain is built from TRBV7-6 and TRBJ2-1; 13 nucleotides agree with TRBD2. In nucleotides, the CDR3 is TGTGCCAGCAGCTCCTCCTCGACTAGCGGGAGGTACAATGAGCAGTTCTTC. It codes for CASSSSSTSGRYNEQFF.